This T cell receptor beta chain was recovered during a study of T cell responses to AZD1222 COVID-19 vaccine. Trimming removed 5 bases from V and 4 bases from J, with 14 bases in between. The CDR3 length is 14 residues. CDR1 is LNHDA and CDR2 is SQIVND in the germline V gene (reference sequence). Data came from immunoSEQ multiplex PCR; TCRdb stores just in-frame clones and leaves some out. The table records tens of thousands of clones, around 93% of them present only once. This rearrangement joins TRBV19 to TRBJ1-1, with D tentatively TRBD1 (5 bases). The input for sequencing was peripheral blood, taken 28 days after the second AZD1222 dose. This sequence originates from an adult who received the AZD1222 COVID-19 vaccine. CDR3 sequence: CASSLSGKGTEAFF. In nucleotides, the CDR3 is TGTGCCAGTAGTTTGTCAGGGAAGGGCACTGAAGCTTTCTTT.